The 26 T cell receptor beta chains in this list originate from one sample, sequenced in a study of identifying expanded T cells in peripheral blood. Data came from immunoSEQ multiplex PCR; TCRdb stores just in-frame clones and leaves some out. The table has approximately 100,000 clones, around nine tenths seen once. The source material was blood. The receptors were gathered from a person aged 18 to 75 in good health.

The V call is TRBV4-1, the J call TRBJ2-7; 8 bases agree with TRBD2. There are 15 residues in the CDR3. V shed 4 bases and J 4 bases; nucleotides not matched to a gene: 9. Germline V CDR1 and CDR2: MGHRA, YSYEKL. As DNA, the CDR3 is TGCGCCAGCAGCCCACGGGGGCCGGGGGGGTACGAGCAGTACTTC. This encodes CASSPRGPGGYEQYF.

V and J are TRBV7-2 and TRBJ2-1; unclear D gene. The CDR3 covers 13 residues. Trimming removed 5 bases from V and 1 base from J, with 6 bases in between. The germline V gene encodes CDR1 SGHTA and CDR2 FQGNSA. CDR3 residues: CASSTDSYNEQFF. The CDR3 DNA reads TGTGCCAGCAGCACTGATTCCTACAATGAGCAGTTCTTC.

V and J are TRBV7-9 and TRBJ2-2; D tentatively reads TRBD1 or TRBD2 (5 bases each). Trimming cost V 7 bases and J 2 bases, with 11 bases left between them. The CDR3 is made up of 14 amino acids. Looked up from germline, CDR1 is SEHNR and CDR2 is FQNEAQ (reference sequence). CDR3 in DNA: TGTGCCAGCATCCCCGGGGCCAACACCGGGGAGCTGTTTTTT. This codes for CASIPGANTGELFF. Full variable domain (rest looked up from reference TRBV7-9 and TRBJ2-2): DTGVSQNPRHKITKRGQNVTFRCDPISEHNRLYWYRQTLGQGPEFLTYFQNEAQLEKSRLLSDRFSAERPKGSFSTLEIQRTEQGDSAMYLCASIPGANTGELFFGEGSRLTVL.

This clone was detected a few times. This chain uses TRBV5-1 with TRBJ1-2; 7 positions agree with TRBD1. CDR3 size: 15 residues. The germline gives CDR1 SGHRS, CDR2 YFSETQ. Losses at the gene ends were 0 bases for V and 0 bases for J; bases not matched to a gene: 2. This CDR3 is CASSLDRGANYGYTF. DNA of the CDR3: TGCGCCAGCAGCTTGGACAGGGGAGCTAACTATGGCTACACCTTC.

This chain joins TRBV7-6 and TRBJ2-1; no definite D call. The CDR3 totals 13 residues. Germline loops: CDR1 SGHVS, CDR2 FNYEAQ. V dropped 5 bases and J dropped 0 bases, with 5 bases sitting between them. This CDR3 reads CASSRSSYNEQFF. The CDR3 region has the DNA TGTGCCAGCAGCCGCAGCTCCTACAATGAGCAGTTCTTC.

This chain links TRBV7-9 with TRBJ1-1; D gene uncertain. The CDR3 runs 14 residues. The germline V gene has CDR1 SEHNR and CDR2 FQNEAQ (reference sequence). The germline V and J ends were trimmed by 2 bases and 4 bases, with 11 bases remaining between them. The CDR3 region has the DNA TGTGCCAGCAGCTTAACAACCTTGACCACTGAAGCTTTCTTT. This sequence encodes CASSLTTLTTEAFF.

The chain carries TRBV14 and TRBJ2-2; D gene uncertain. From germline, CDR1 is SGHDN and CDR2 FVKESK. Trimming took 1 base from V and 3 from J, leaving 9 bases between them. The length of the CDR3 is 15 residues. The CDR3 coding sequence is TGTGCCAGCAGCCAAGTAGGGTTGGACACCGGGGAGCTGTTTTTT. It translates to CASSQVGLDTGELFF.

This chain joins TRBV28 and TRBJ2-7; D is tentatively TRBD1 or TRBD2 (5 bases each). The germline V and J ends were trimmed by 6 bases and 0 bases, with 15 bases remaining between them. Germline V lookup: CDR1 MDHEN, CDR2 SYDVKM. The length of the CDR3 is 15 residues. The DNA of the CDR3 is TGTGCCAGCAGACCTAGGGCAGGGAGCTCCTACGAGCAGTACTTC. Its protein is CASRPRAGSSYEQYF.

A word on this clone: Its ends do not fully match the called genes, so a read error is possible. J is TRBJ1-2 and V is TRBV7-8; tentatively, D is TRBD1 (6 bases). The length of the CDR3 is 15 residues. Germline V gene data show CDR1 as SGHVS and CDR2 as FQNEAQ. The CDR3 DNA reads as TGTGCCAGCAGCCTATGGGGGGGCCCTAATTATGGCTACACCTTC. This sequence encodes CASSLWGGPNYGYTF.

This chain uses TRBV7-2 with TRBJ2-5; D uncertain. The germline V gene encodes CDR1 SGHTA and CDR2 FQGNSA. Trimming took 5 bases from V and 5 from J, leaving 15 bases between them. The CDR3 length is 14 residues. CDR3 protein: CASSPGLVVETQYF. In DNA form, the CDR3 reads TGTGCCAGCAGCCCGGGTTTAGTTGTGGAGACCCAGTACTTC.

This clone was observed a handful of times. This chain connects TRBV27 to TRBJ1-2, with TRBD1 as a possible D gene (5 bases). V was trimmed by 2 bases and J by 7 bases, leaving 14 bases between them. The CDR3 length is 14 residues. Germline values: CDR1 MNHEY, CDR2 SMNVEV (reference sequence). This CDR3 reads CASSLTGPWSGYTF. CDR3 coding DNA: TGTGCCAGCAGTTTAACGGGACCGTGGTCTGGCTACACCTTC.

The V call is TRBV6-6, the J call TRBJ1-5, with D tentatively TRBD1 (5 bases). Trimming stripped 8 bases from V and 1 base from J, with 9 bases between. The CDR3 loop spans 13 amino acids. CDR1 MNHNY and CDR2 SVGAGI come from the germline V gene (reference sequence). The CDR3 bases are TGTGCCAGCGGGGCGCGGAGCAATCAGCCCCAGCATTTT. It codes for CASGARSNQPQHF.

The CDR3 here is CASRRGTDQYF. The DNA of the CDR3 is TGTGCCAGCCGGCGGGGGACCGATCAGTACTTC. J is TRBJ2-7 and V is TRBV5-5, with 7 bases matching TRBD2. Germline V gene sequence: CDR1 SGHKS, CDR2 YYEKEE (reference sequence). The V gene end was trimmed by 7 bases and the J gene end by 10 bases; junction bases not matched to a gene: 8. This CDR3 region has 11 residues.

The chain is built from TRBV28 and TRBJ1-4; possible D gene TRBD1, 6 bases. V shed 5 bases and J shed 8 bases, with 18 bases lying between them. The CDR3 loop spans 15 amino acids. Per the germline V gene, CDR1 is MDHEN and CDR2 is SYDVKM. CDR3 region: CASSPTQGKGEKLFF. For the CDR3, the DNA is TGTGCCAGCAGTCCCACCCAGGGGAAAGGGGAAAAACTGTTTTTT.

J is TRBJ2-7 and V is TRBV5-6, with a tentative D call TRBD1 (6 bases). The CDR3 runs 15 residues. V gave up 3 bases and J gave up 0 bases, with 13 bases separating them. CDR1 and CDR2 (germline): SGHDT, YYEEEE. CDR3 in amino acids: CASSSRDTLSYEQYF. In nucleotides, the CDR3 is TGTGCCAGCAGCTCCCGGGACACTCTCTCCTACGAGCAGTACTTC. The full variable domain, rest sourced from reference TRBV5-6 and TRBJ2-7, is DAGVTQSPTHLIKTRGQQVTLRCSPKSGHDTVSWYQQALGQGPQFIFQYYEEEERQRGNFPDRFSGHQFPNYSSELNVNALLLGDSALYLCASSSRDTLSYEQYFGPGTRLTVT.

The chain carries TRBV19 and TRBJ2-2; 8 bases agree with TRBD1. The V and J ends lost 1 base and 5 bases, in that order; junction bases with no gene match: 0. CDR1 is LNHDA and CDR2 is SQIVND in the germline V gene (reference sequence). This CDR3 contains 14 residues. CDR3 loop: CASSIGQGTGELFF. CDR3 bases: TGTGCCAGTAGTATAGGACAGGGGACCGGGGAGCTGTTTTTT.

CDR3 DNA: TGTGCCAGCAGCGTAGACCCGGGACAGGGATACAATGAGCAGTTCTTC. Protein: CASSVDPGQGYNEQFF. This sequence joins TRBV9 and TRBJ2-1; the match to TRBD1 covers 9 bases. The CDR3 spans 16 residues. Germline lookup yields CDR1 SGDLS and CDR2 YYNGEE. V was pared by 0 bases and J by 4 bases, with 5 bases of the junction left unmatched.

The V gene is TRBV5-1, the J gene TRBJ2-7, with D perhaps TRBD1 (6 bases). V was pared by 0 bases and J by 7 bases, with 14 bases between. The V gene's germline CDR1 is SGHRS and CDR2 YFSETQ. The CDR3 spans 14 residues. The DNA of the CDR3 is TGCGCCAGCAGCTTGGCTGGCAGGGGTGGAGAGCAGTACTTC. Translated: CASSLAGRGGEQYF.

The rearrangement uses TRBV15 and TRBJ2-1; TRBD2 might be the D (7 bases). V gave up 3 bases and J gave up 4 bases, with 13 bases separating them. In germline, CDR1 is LNHNV, CDR2 YYDKDF (reference sequence). The CDR3 is 15 residues long. CDR3 residues: CATSRGRGPYNEQFF. As DNA, the CDR3 is TGTGCCACCAGCAGGGGGCGGGGGCCATACAATGAGCAGTTCTTC.

This clone occurred once. The chain employs TRBV5-4 and TRBJ1-6; 8 bases align to TRBD1. With 4 bases clipped from V and 6 bases from J, the junction kept 12 bases outside the gene matches. The V gene's germline CDR1 is SGHNT and CDR2 YYREEE (reference sequence). CDR3 length equals 17 residues. CDR3 loop: CASSQEPATGGNSPLHF. In nucleotides, the CDR3 is TGTGCCAGCAGCCAAGAACCGGCCACAGGGGGTAATTCACCCCTCCACTTT.

J is TRBJ2-7 and V is TRBV6-5; possibly TRBD1 or TRBD2 for D (5 bases each). Germline V CDR1 and CDR2: MNHEY, SVGAGI. The V end was cut by 0 bases, the J end by 3 bases, with 9 bases between. The CDR3 runs 14 residues. CDR3: CASSYSGANYEQYF. CDR3 DNA: TGTGCCAGCAGTTACTCCGGGGCAAACTACGAGCAGTACTTC.

V and J are TRBV5-4 and TRBJ2-1; 9 nucleotides line up with TRBD2. The CDR3 is 16 residues long. Germline-derived CDR1 and CDR2 are SGHNT and YYREEE (reference sequence). V was clipped by 2 bases and J by 6 bases; unmatched bases: 9. This chain's CDR3 is CASSLDPSGVSNEQFF. The CDR3 nucleotides are TGTGCCAGCAGCTTAGATCCTAGCGGGGTCAGCAATGAGCAGTTCTTC.

V is TRBV27 and J is TRBJ2-2; 7 bases map to TRBD1. V dropped 4 bases and J dropped 1; count of bases not matched to a gene: 6. Germline V CDR1 and CDR2: MNHEY, SMNVEV (reference sequence). The CDR3 covers 16 residues. The chain's CDR3 is CASSSGQARNTGELFF. The CDR3 DNA sequence: TGTGCCAGCAGTTCTGGACAGGCGAGGAACACCGGGGAGCTGTTTTTT.

This clone appeared a single time. V usage is TRBV4-1 and J usage is TRBJ2-2, with a tentative D call TRBD2 (5 bases). CDR1 and CDR2 (germline): MGHRA, YSYEKL. The germline V and J ends were trimmed by 4 bases and 4 bases, with 22 bases remaining between them. This CDR3 region has 18 residues. The CDR3 loop is CASSPPGGLSFGTGELFF. In DNA form, the CDR3 reads TGCGCCAGCAGCCCGCCGGGTGGACTGTCGTTTGGCACCGGGGAGCTGTTTTTT.

This clone was counted once. CDR3 in DNA: TGTGCCAGCAGCTTAGAGGCGGGGGGGAGCCTGGGAAATGAGCAGTTCTTC. Translated, it gives CASSLEAGGSLGNEQFF. The chain links TRBV13 to TRBJ2-1; TRBD2 matches 9 bases. V was pared by 1 base and J by 7 bases, with 11 bases of the junction left unmatched. This CDR3 spans 17 amino acids. The V gene's germline CDR1 is PRHDT and CDR2 FYEKMQ (reference sequence).

V gene TRBV25-1 combines with J gene TRBJ2-2; 9 bases agree with TRBD1. Germline V gene data show CDR1 as MGHDK and CDR2 as SYGVNS. CDR3 length equals 18 residues. The V gene end was trimmed by 5 bases and the J gene end by 3 bases; junction bases not matched to a gene: 13. CDR3: CASSPWYRGLGDTGELFF. CDR3 nucleotides: TGTGCCAGCAGTCCCTGGTACAGGGGGCTAGGGGACACCGGGGAGCTGTTTTTT.